Listed here are 6 T cell receptor beta chains from one sample, sequenced in a study of blood T cell repertoires in COVID-19. Assay: immunoSEQ multiplex PCR; the TCRdb copy retains only in-frame clones and omits some. This sample has 150,000 to 200,000 clones, with almost 80% found just once. What was sequenced was peripheral blood. The receptor source for this set is a man aged 55-75 years with active or convalescent COVID-19.

The gene calls are TRBV7-9 and TRBJ1-2; TRBD1 aligns across 7 bases. Germline V CDR1 and CDR2: SEHNR, FQNEAQ (reference sequence). The CDR3 consists of 14 residues. After removal of 2 bases from V and 5 bases from J, the junction contained 5 bases not matched to a gene. As DNA, the CDR3 is TGTGCCAGCAGCTTACCGACAGGGTTATATGGCTACACCTTC. This encodes CASSLPTGLYGYTF.

The CDR3 spells CASSSQGDYQPQHF. The DNA of the CDR3 is TGTGCCAGCAGCTCTCAGGGGGATTACCAGCCCCAGCATTTT. V is TRBV9 and J is TRBJ1-5, with TRBD1 identical over 7 bases. The junction had 8 bases not matched to a gene; V was cut back by 4 bases and J by 7 bases. The CDR3 sequence is 14 residues long. Per the germline V gene, CDR1 is SGDLS and CDR2 is YYNGEE.

This clone was observed a few times. J is TRBJ2-7 and V is TRBV13; 10 bases fit TRBD2. CDR1 PRHDT and CDR2 FYEKMQ come from the germline V gene (reference sequence). The CDR3 is made up of 19 amino acids. With V trimmed by 0 bases and J by 1 base, 12 bases remained unmatched. The CDR3 DNA is TGTGCCAGCAGCTTAGGCGGTCTAGCGGGAGAGACGAGTTCCTACGAGCAGTACTTC. As protein: CASSLGGLAGETSSYEQYF.

CDR3 in DNA: TGTGCCAGTAAGATGGGGGCCTCCCAGTTCTTC. This codes for CASKMGASQFF. The chain has TRBV19 and TRBJ2-1; maybe TRBD1 (6 bases). The germline V gene has CDR1 LNHDA and CDR2 SQIVND (reference sequence). The CDR3 is made up of 11 amino acids. Trimming took 7 bases from V and 13 from J, leaving 14 bases between them.

The chain joins TRBV7-2 to TRBJ2-3, with TRBD2 as a possible D gene (5 bases). Germline CDR1 reads SGHTA; CDR2 reads FQGNSA. The length of the CDR3 is 15 residues. V lost 7 bases to trimming and J lost 3 bases, with 17 bases between them. The CDR3 loop is CASTPNWRTTDTQYF. Here the CDR3 DNA reads TGTGCCAGCACCCCCAACTGGCGGACTACAGATACGCAGTATTTT.

The J gene is TRBJ2-7, the V gene TRBV15; a weak D match, TRBD1 (5 bases). V was shortened by 1 base and J by 0 bases, with 7 bases between the two germline ends. Germline V CDR1 and CDR2: LNHNV, YYDKDF (reference sequence). The CDR3 has 14 residues. CDR3 nucleotide sequence: TGTGCCACCAGCAGAGGGGGCACCTCCTACGAGCAGTACTTC. This codes for CATSRGGTSYEQYF.